Following are 10 T cell receptor beta chains from one sample sequenced in a study of T cell responses to AZD1222 COVID-19 vaccine. Using immunoSEQ multiplex PCR, the repertoire was profiled, and TCRdb retains in-frame clones only, with some absent. The sample holds 80,000 or so clones, 70% to 90% seen once. Specimen: peripheral blood, collected on day 0 of AZD1222 vaccination. These receptors all come from an adult in good health.

This chain links TRBV25-1 with TRBJ1-3; a weak D match, TRBD1 (6 bases). The CDR3 consists of 16 residues. CDR1 is MGHDK and CDR2 is SYGVNS in the germline V gene. V lost 4 bases and J lost 4, with 17 bases in between. This CDR3 reads CASSGDLGGHGNTIYF. CDR3 nucleotides: TGTGCCAGCAGTGGAGACCTCGGGGGACACGGAAACACCATATATTTT.

This rearrangement joins TRBV5-5 to TRBJ1-2, with 8 bases identical to TRBD1. This CDR3 spans 13 amino acids. The V segment lost 0 bases and the J segment 7 bases; nucleotides outside the gene matches: 2. Germline CDR1 reads SGHKS; CDR2 reads YYEKEE (reference sequence). The CDR3 loop reads CASSLGTGSGYTF. CDR3 DNA: TGTGCCAGCAGCTTGGGGACAGGGAGTGGCTACACCTTC.

V usage is TRBV4-2 and J usage is TRBJ1-1, with 8 positions matching TRBD1. The germline gives CDR1 LGHNA, CDR2 YNFKEQ. The CDR3 is 13 amino acids. V trimming: 4 bases; J trimming: 9 bases; junction bases outside the gene matches: 7. The DNA for the CDR3 is TGTGCCAGCAGCCTCACAGGGGGGGGTAAAGCTTTCTTT. Amino acids: CASSLTGGGKAFF.

The chain recombines TRBV21-1 with TRBJ1-2; TRBD1 is taken as the D call from the table, unchecked against the DNA. TRBV21-1 is a recognized pseudogene. The CDR3 extends over 16 amino acids. The CDR3 DNA sequence: TGTGCCAGCAGCCTTCGGACAGGGACGAACTACTGTGGCTACACCTTC. Translated: CASSLRTGTNYCGYTF.

V and J are TRBV5-1 and TRBJ1-6, with D unclear. CDR3 length: 16 amino acids. Looked up from germline, CDR1 is SGHRS and CDR2 is YFSETQ. Trimming took off 1 base at V and 7 bases at J, with 15 bases between the two ends. CDR3 sequence: CASSLSWASSNSPLHF. CDR3 DNA sequence: TGCGCCAGCAGCTTGTCCTGGGCCTCCTCAAATTCACCCCTCCACTTT.

The V and J genes are TRBV20-1 and TRBJ2-7; possibly TRBD1 for D (6 bases). The V end lost 5 bases, the J end lost 2 bases, and 13 bases lay between the germline ends. The CDR3 covers 13 residues. Germline assignment: CDR1 DFQATT and CDR2 SNEGSKA (reference sequence). In DNA, the CDR3 is TGCAGTGCTGGTGACAGGCACCCCTACGAGCAGTACTTC. Translation: CSAGDRHPYEQYF.

This clone was detected once. The V call is TRBV3-1 (or the pseudogene TRBV3-2), the J call TRBJ2-7; no clear D. This CDR3 has 12 residues. CDR1 and CDR2 from the germline V gene are LGHDT and YNNKEL (reference sequence). V lost 4 bases and J lost 1, with 5 bases in between. In DNA, the CDR3 is TGTGCCAGCAGCCTCGGATCCTACGAGCAGTACTTC. Its translation: CASSLGSYEQYF.

V usage is TRBV7-9 and J usage is TRBJ1-2; no firm D call. V was trimmed by 4 bases and J by 4 bases, leaving 16 bases between them. The CDR3 is 15 residues long. The germline gives CDR1 SEHNR, CDR2 FQNEAQ (reference sequence). CDR3 nucleotide sequence: TGTGCCAGCAGCTCACGGGGAGATTACCTCTATGGCTACACCTTC. As protein: CASSSRGDYLYGYTF.

The gene calls are TRBV29-1 and TRBJ1-4; D gene uncertain. V shed 5 bases and J shed 4 bases, with 14 bases lying between them. This CDR3 is 14 amino acids long. Germline lookup yields CDR1 SQVTM and CDR2 ANQGSEA. CDR3 nucleotides: TGCAGCGTTTCTGAACCAGGAGTTAATGAAAAACTGTTTTTT. Amino acids: CSVSEPGVNEKLFF.

This chain links TRBV6-5 with TRBJ1-2, with 7 bases that match TRBD1. The CDR3 spans 14 residues. Germline V gene lookup returns CDR1 MNHEY and CDR2 SVGAGI. After removal of 7 bases from V and 0 bases from J, the junction contained 5 bases not matched to a gene. For the CDR3, the DNA is TGTGCCAGCATCGCGGGACAGACTAACTATGGCTACACCTTC. It encodes CASIAGQTNYGYTF.